The next 31 T cell receptor beta chains were all read from a single sample in a study. MiXCR, applied by TCRdb to the 5' RACE reads, yields one record per CDR3 protein. This table holds roughly 40,000 distinct CDR3 sequences, under 20% found once. Sequences were obtained from naive CD4+ T cells sorted from a lymph node. Subset meaning: naive CD4+ T cells, CD4+CD45RA+CD25-. Source of these receptors: a female donor with breast cancer.

This chain links TRBV5-1 with TRBJ1-5; D is possibly TRBD1 (6 bases). V lost 7 bases and J lost 6, with 20 bases in between. Germline CDR1 SGHRS, CDR2 YFSETQ. This CDR3 is built from 15 residues. The CDR3, as DNA: TGCGCCAGCGGCCCGCTGGACAGCCGGAGTCAGCCCCAGCATTTT. As protein: CASGPLDSRSQPQHF.

The chain joins TRBV19 to TRBJ2-7; D possibly corresponds to TRBD2 (6 bases). Trimming pared 4 bases from V and 3 bases from J, leaving 10 bases between. Per germline, CDR1 LNHDA and CDR2 SQIVND (reference sequence). The CDR3 extends over 13 amino acids. The CDR3 is CASSRVGGYEQYF. The CDR3 DNA reads TGTGCCAGTAGTAGAGTGGGGGGCTACGAGCAGTACTTC.

This clonotype appeared a single time. A much larger clonotype is one base distant, so this may be a read error. CDR3 in DNA: TGTGCCAACAGTGAAGTTGTGGACCTCACCGGGGAGCTGTTTTTT. It is translated as CANSEVVDLTGELFF. This sequence joins TRBV6-1 and TRBJ2-2, with unresolved D. The CDR3 sequence is 15 residues long. Germline CDR1 is MNHNS and CDR2 is SASEGT.

In its sample, this clonotype was seen many times. This chain joins TRBV4-3 and TRBJ1-2; D is ambiguous. In germline, CDR1 is LGHNA, CDR2 YSLEER. This CDR3 region has 15 residues. Between the trimmed V and J ends, which lost 0 bases and 4 bases, there was a span of 12 bases. CDR3 nucleotide sequence: TGCGCCAGCAGCCAAGATGGCTTTCCAGGCTATGGCTACACCTTC. Protein sequence: CASSQDGFPGYGYTF.

This clonotype occurred a few times. This sequence joins TRBV7-2 and TRBJ2-3, with 14 bases identical to TRBD2. CDR1 and CDR2 (germline): SGHTA, FQGNSA. The CDR3 contains 15 residues. Germline trimming cut 5 bases from V and 8 bases from J; bases unmatched to any gene: 6. The CDR3 region has the DNA TGTGCCAGCAGCCAGGGACTAGCGGGGGCGGTTACGCAGTATTTT. Residues: CASSQGLAGAVTQYF.

This clonotype was recorded a few times. V is TRBV10-3 and J is TRBJ2-3, with D hard to call. The CDR3 spans 14 residues. The germline gives CDR1 ENHRY, CDR2 SYGVKD. Trimming took off 7 bases at V and 2 bases at J, with 13 bases between the two ends. CDR3 in amino acids: CAIKESRLTDTQYF. In DNA, the CDR3 is TGTGCCATCAAGGAGTCTCGACTCACAGATACGCAGTATTTT.

V gene TRBV5-1 combines with J gene TRBJ2-2; D is uncertain. V was pared by 4 bases and J by 1 base, with 8 bases between. CDR3 length: 14 residues. Per germline, CDR1 SGHRS and CDR2 YFSETQ. CDR3 coding DNA: TGCGCCAGCAGCGTCCTCATGAACACCGGGGAGCTGTTTTTT. It is translated as CASSVLMNTGELFF.

As regards this clonotype: A much larger clone is a single base away; this may be a read error. The genes are TRBV20-1 and TRBJ2-5; D is perhaps TRBD1 (6 bases). Per germline, CDR1 DFQATT and CDR2 SNEGSKA (reference sequence). Trimming left V 5 bases short and J 4 bases short, with 14 bases between. CDR3 size: 13 residues. The CDR3 DNA reads TGCAGTGCTGCTGGACAGAGTAGAGAGACCCAGTACTTC. Protein sequence: CSAAGQSRETQYF.

This clonotype has a count of ten or more. The chain has TRBV5-6 and TRBJ1-1; D is unresolved. V was shortened by 4 bases and J by 6 bases, with 10 bases between the two germline ends. Germline loops: CDR1 SGHDT, CDR2 YYEEEE. CDR3 length: 12 amino acids. The CDR3 DNA is TGTGCCAGCAGCCCATTTAGATCTGAAGCTTTCTTT. Protein product: CASSPFRSEAFF. Full variable domain (outside the CDR3, taken from reference TRBV5-6 and TRBJ1-1): DAGVTQSPTHLIKTRGQQVTLRCSPKSGHDTVSWYQQALGQGPQFIFQYYEEEERQRGNFPDRFSGHQFPNYSSELNVNALLLGDSALYLCASSPFRSEAFFGQGTRLTVV.

This clonotype was counted a few times. This chain joins TRBV20-1 and TRBJ1-1, with 7 nucleotides matching TRBD1. In germline, CDR1 is DFQATT, CDR2 SNEGSKA (reference sequence). The CDR3 consists of 14 residues. With V trimmed by 3 bases and J by 1 base, 5 bases remained unmatched. As DNA, the CDR3 is TGCAGTGCTAGTCGGGACAGTGCGAACACTGAAGCTTTCTTT. Residues: CSASRDSANTEAFF.

This clonotype occurred a few times. The chain uses TRBV5-1 and TRBJ1-6; 9 bases agree with TRBD1. Germline lookup yields CDR1 SGHRS and CDR2 YFSETQ. With V trimmed by 5 bases and J by 10 bases, 10 bases remained unmatched. The CDR3 covers 15 residues. Written as DNA, the CDR3 is TGCGCCAGCAGTCCGGGACAGGGAGTCGGCTCACCCCTCCACTTT. It translates to CASSPGQGVGSPLHF. Complete variable domain (other parts from reference TRBV5-1 and TRBJ1-6): KAGVTQTPRYLIKTRGQQVTLSCSPISGHRSVSWYQQTPGQGLQFLFEYFSETQRNKGNFPGRFSGRQFSNSRSEMNVSTLELGDSALYLCASSPGQGVGSPLHFGNGTRLTVT.

In this sample, this clonotype turned up a few times. The chain links TRBV10-3 to TRBJ2-1; perhaps TRBD1 as D (6 bases). The CDR3 runs 11 residues. The germline CDR1 and CDR2 sequences are ENHRY and SYGVKD. V lost 10 bases to trimming and J lost 10 bases, with 14 bases between them. CDR3 coding DNA: TGTGCCACCAGGGGCGGGTTGGAGCAGTTCTTC. It yields the protein CATRGGLEQFF.

This clonotype was seen a handful of times. Germline and junction disagree at one end, which may indicate a read error. The CDR3 here is CASNQGHSGANVLAF. The CDR3 region has the DNA TGTGCCAGCAACCAGGGCCACTCTGGGGCCAACGTCCTGGCTTTC. The chain joins TRBV6-2 or TRBV6-3 to TRBJ2-6, with D perhaps matching TRBD1 (5 bases). The CDR3 runs to 15 residues. CDR1 is MNHEY, CDR2 SVGEGT, per germline.

Details on this clonotype: A much larger clone lies a single base off, so this may be a read error. The chain uses TRBV7-2 and TRBJ2-5; TRBD2 matches 14 bases. The germline gives CDR1 SGHTA, CDR2 FQGNSA. The CDR3 has 16 residues. V shed 5 bases, J shed 7 bases, and the junction held 9 bases outside the gene matches. CDR3: CASSQLPGTSGRTQYF. The CDR3 DNA follows: TGTGCCAGCAGCCAACTCCCCGGGACTAGCGGGAGGACCCAGTACTTC.

The sample holds many counts of this clonotype. J is TRBJ1-1 and V is TRBV4-3; D is uncertain. Germline V gene sequence: CDR1 LGHNA, CDR2 YSLEER. Trimming took 1 base from V and 7 from J, leaving 7 bases between them. The CDR3 spans 12 residues. CDR3 DNA: TGCGCCAGCAGCCAAGTGGGGAGTGAAGCTTTCTTT. This sequence encodes CASSQVGSEAFF.

This clonotype was picked up many times. The chain uses TRBV20-1 and TRBJ2-5; 14 bases are a match to TRBD2. The V gene's germline CDR1 is DFQATT and CDR2 SNEGSKA (reference sequence). This CDR3 has 17 amino acids. V shed 4 bases and J 3 bases; nucleotides not matched to a gene: 10. CDR3 loop: CSAIQTSGRAYEETQYF. CDR3 DNA sequence: TGCAGTGCTATACAGACTAGCGGGAGGGCCTATGAAGAGACCCAGTACTTC.

The V call is TRBV5-6, the J call TRBJ2-7; D not resolved. Looked up from germline, CDR1 is SGHDT and CDR2 is YYEEEE. The CDR3 length is 15 residues. The V end was cut by 1 base, the J end by 0 bases, with 11 bases between. The chain's CDR3 is CASSLWHYLSYEQYF. CDR3 nucleotides: TGTGCCAGCAGCTTGTGGCACTACCTCTCCTACGAGCAGTACTTC.

This clonotype was counted between two and nine times. The chain uses TRBV6-5 and TRBJ2-1; D gene uncertain. This CDR3 region has 15 residues. The V gene's germline CDR1 is MNHEY and CDR2 SVGAGI. Trimming pared 0 bases from V and 9 bases from J, leaving 15 bases between. The CDR3 protein is CASSYSIDHPGEQFF. CDR3 nucleotides: TGTGCCAGCAGTTACTCGATAGATCACCCGGGTGAGCAGTTCTTC.

The V gene is TRBV28, the J gene TRBJ1-2; 9 bases fit TRBD1. Trimming removed 8 bases from V and 6 bases from J; junction bases left unmatched: 1. This CDR3 comprises 11 residues. Germline V lookup: CDR1 MDHEN, CDR2 SYDVKM. CDR3 DNA sequence: TGTGCCAGCGGGGACAGGGATGGCTACACCTTC. It specifies CASGDRDGYTF.

The sample holds many counts of this clonotype. The rearrangement uses TRBV11-2 and TRBJ1-1; D unclear. V was pared by 4 bases and J by 1 base, with 7 bases between. This CDR3 has 13 residues. Germline values: CDR1 SGHAT, CDR2 FQNNGV. The DNA of the CDR3 is TGTGCCAGCAGCTCCGAAGGGAACACTGAAGCTTTCTTT. Translated, it gives CASSSEGNTEAFF.

This clonotype was seen many times. The rearrangement links TRBV29-1 to TRBJ2-3; 7 bases align to TRBD2. The germline CDR1 and CDR2 sequences are SQVTM and ANQGSEA. This CDR3 spans 13 amino acids. Trimming cost V 2 bases and J 3 bases; bases outside gene matches: 2. CDR3 protein: CSVESAGTDTQYF. CDR3 in DNA: TGCAGCGTTGAATCAGCGGGAACAGATACGCAGTATTTT.

The chain links TRBV5-1 to TRBJ2-4; unclear D gene. The CDR3 totals 12 residues. Germline assignment: CDR1 SGHRS and CDR2 YFSETQ. Trimming pared 0 bases from V and 6 bases from J, leaving 4 bases between. The CDR3 loop is CASSLDLNIQYF. CDR3 nucleotide sequence: TGCGCCAGCAGCTTGGACTTAAACATTCAGTACTTC.

There are many counts of this clonotype. The CDR3 loop reads CASSQGHLNTEAFF. CDR3 sequence (DNA): TGCGCCAGCAGCCAGGGACACCTAAACACTGAAGCTTTCTTT. The V gene is TRBV5-1, the J gene TRBJ1-1, with D possibly TRBD1 on 6 matching bases. The CDR3 is 14 residues long. Looked up from germline, CDR1 is SGHRS and CDR2 is YFSETQ. Trimming took off 4 bases at V and 2 bases at J, with 12 bases between the two ends.

This clonotype was counted between two and nine times. The rearrangement uses TRBV7-9 and TRBJ1-1; TRBD1 is a possible D gene (5 bases). Deletions cut 6 bases from V and 7 bases from J, with 18 bases between. The CDR3 spans 14 residues. The V gene's germline CDR1 is SEHNR and CDR2 FQNEAQ (reference sequence). CDR3 sequence (DNA): TGTGCCAGCAGACCTGACAGCCCGACAGTTGAAGCTTTCTTT. Protein: CASRPDSPTVEAFF.

The chain joins TRBV5-1 to TRBJ2-7; D remains ambiguous. The germline V gene encodes CDR1 SGHRS and CDR2 YFSETQ. The V and J ends lost 0 bases and 5 bases respectively, with 12 bases between them. The CDR3 has 14 amino acids. The CDR3 region has the DNA TGCGCCAGCAGCTTGGCCGTCATGTCCCACGAGCAGTACTTC. This codes for CASSLAVMSHEQYF.

In the case of this clonotype: The conserved phenylalanine or tryptophan is not found at the CDR3 terminus, so this likely reflects a read error. The chain links TRBV5-5 to TRBJ2-1; 7 bases map to TRBD1. The V gene end was trimmed by 3 bases and the J gene end by 9 bases; junction bases not matched to a gene: 6. The germline V gene encodes CDR1 SGHKS and CDR2 YYEKEE (reference sequence). CDR3 size: 13 residues. CDR3 sequence: CASSSQGYREQFS. The CDR3 DNA is TGTGCCAGCAGCTCACAGGGGTATCGTGAGCAGTTCTCC.

This clonotype turned up a few times. This chain joins TRBV20-1 and TRBJ2-5, with 7 positions matching TRBD1. The CDR3 consists of 11 residues. After removal of 6 bases from V and 2 bases from J, the junction contained 0 bases not matched to a gene. Germline CDR1 DFQATT, CDR2 SNEGSKA (reference sequence). As DNA, the CDR3 is TGCAGTGCACAGGGGCAAGAGACCCAGTACTTC. It translates to CSAQGQETQYF.

This clonotype was seen repeatedly, ten times or more. The chain has TRBV15 and TRBJ2-5; no firm D call. Per germline, CDR1 LNHNV and CDR2 YYDKDF (reference sequence). The germline V and J ends were trimmed by 0 bases and 5 bases, with 4 bases remaining between them. There are 12 residues in the CDR3. CDR3 nucleotide sequence: TGTGCCACCAGCAGAGATGTCGAGACCCAGTACTTC. Translated, it gives CATSRDVETQYF. The full variable domain, in which reference TRBV15 and TRBJ2-5 provide the parts outside the CDR3, is DAMVIQNPRYQVTQFGKPVTLSCSQTLNHNVMYWYQQKSSQAPKLLFHYYDKDFNNEADTPDNFQSRRPNTSFCFLDIRSPGLGDTAMYLCATSRDVETQYFGPGTRLLVL.

The sample holds many counts of this clonotype. V is TRBV7-3 and J is TRBJ2-2; maybe TRBD1 (6 bases). Germline CDR1 reads SGHTA; CDR2 reads FQGTGA. CDR3 length equals 14 residues. Trimming cost V 4 bases and J 1 base, with 7 bases left between them. The CDR3 region is CASSSGQNTGELFF. DNA of the CDR3: TGTGCCAGCAGCTCGGGACAGAACACCGGGGAGCTGTTTTTT.

The V and J genes are TRBV21-1 and TRBJ1-1. TRBV21-1 is described as a pseudogene. CDR3 length: 14 residues. This CDR3 is CASSKCPSRTEAFF. The CDR3 bases are TGTGCCAGCAGCAAATGCCCTAGTAGGACTGAAGCTTTCTTT.

This clonotype was counted between two and nine times. The J gene is TRBJ2-7, the V gene TRBV7-2, with D hard to call. V dropped 2 bases and J dropped 0 bases, with 8 bases sitting between them. Germline CDR1 and CDR2: SGHTA and FQGNSA. The CDR3 loop spans 14 amino acids. CDR3 in DNA: TGTGCCAGCAGCTTAAGGTACAGCTCCTACGAGCAGTACTTC. Translated, it gives CASSLRYSSYEQYF.